This T cell receptor (beta chain) was captured by sequencing in a study of identifying expanded T cells in peripheral blood. Collection occurred without any documented infections or immune events in donors. Trimming cost V 0 bases and J 4 bases, with 7 bases left between them. The CDR3 is 14 amino acids. Germline V gene lookup returns CDR1 MRHNA and CDR2 SNTAGT. Comments on this clone: Antigen specificity is unknown.

Data came from immunoSEQ multiplex PCR; TCRdb stores just in-frame clones and leaves some out. The table has 85,000 to 95,000 clones, 85% to 90% seen once. Findings of the study overall: Two-week clone count variance significantly increased as total template count grew. Over about two and four weeks, about 16 and 19 clones changed, versus around 1.2 between replicates.

The source is a person aged 18-70 years in good health. The sequenced sample consisted of blood. The rearrangement uses TRBV6-4 and TRBJ1-5; unclear D gene. The CDR3: CASSDSSENQPQHF. The CDR3 DNA sequence: TGTGCCAGCAGTGACTCGTCAGAAAATCAGCCCCAGCATTTT.